This T cell receptor (beta chain) derives from a study of blood T cell repertoires in COVID-19. Study at large: COVID-19 samples from acute and convalescent phases originated in the United States, Italy and Spain. Sample material is recorded as cDNA or gDNA derived from T cells, B-cell-depleted T cells, or PBMCs.

This clone was detected once. The V and J ends lost 3 bases and 3 bases respectively, with 11 bases between them. This CDR3 comprises 15 residues. Per germline, CDR1 LNHDA and CDR2 SQIVND (reference sequence). Authors' data handling: Scientists estimated how many nucleated cells there were by amplifying reference gene primers. The repertoire was sequenced with immunoSEQ multiplex PCR; TCRdb's copy has only in-frame clones and lacks some. Clone size and V and J calls were adopted from that table, with D and trimming inferred from the DNA. Of under 85,000 clones listed, around 83% are singletons. The sample taken for sequencing was peripheral blood. This TCR derives from a man aged 45-60 years with active COVID-19. V is TRBV19 and J is TRBJ2-2; a possible D gene is TRBD2 (5 bases). This CDR3 reads CASSIRELDTGELFF. In DNA, the CDR3 is TGTGCCAGTAGTATTAGGGAGCTCGACACCGGGGAGCTGTTTTTT.